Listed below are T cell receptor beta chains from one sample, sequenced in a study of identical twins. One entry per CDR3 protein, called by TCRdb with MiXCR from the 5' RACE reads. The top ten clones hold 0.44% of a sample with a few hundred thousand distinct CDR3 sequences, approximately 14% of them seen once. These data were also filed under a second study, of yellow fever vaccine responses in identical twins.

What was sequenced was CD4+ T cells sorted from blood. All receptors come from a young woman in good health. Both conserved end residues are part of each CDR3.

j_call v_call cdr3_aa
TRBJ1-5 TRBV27 CASSLSRGGGNQPQHF
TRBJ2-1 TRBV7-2 CASSLVLGPYNEQFF
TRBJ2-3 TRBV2 CASTWEGLITDTQYF
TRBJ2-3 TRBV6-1 CASRGVTDTQYF
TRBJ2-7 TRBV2 CASSEPGTSGNYEQYF
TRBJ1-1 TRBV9 CASSVVTEAFF
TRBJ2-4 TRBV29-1 CSVEEGLAGGPAKNIQYF
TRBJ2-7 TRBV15 CATSWIGGEQYF
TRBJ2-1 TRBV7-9 CASSLVSNEQFF
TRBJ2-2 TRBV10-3 CAIKGGDRVTGELFF
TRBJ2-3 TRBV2 CASRGTYTDTQYF
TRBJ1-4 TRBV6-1 CASRPTGGHEKLFF
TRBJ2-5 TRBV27 CASSFSSPQETQYF
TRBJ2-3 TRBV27 CASSWSGQGTQYF
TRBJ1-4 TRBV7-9 CASSTQGIEKLFF
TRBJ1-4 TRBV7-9 CASSLNRGEEKLFF
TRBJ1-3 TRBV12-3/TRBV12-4 CASSFWGQGSGGNTIYF
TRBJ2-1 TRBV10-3 CAIRGGSGTYNEQFF
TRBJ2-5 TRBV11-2 CASSSGQGGYRGETQYF
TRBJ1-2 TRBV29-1 CSADSNYGYTF
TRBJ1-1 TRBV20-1 CSTTGRVNTEAFF
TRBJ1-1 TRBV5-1 CASSLVNWAHEAFF
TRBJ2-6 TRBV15 CATSRDLGLTSRPGANVLTF
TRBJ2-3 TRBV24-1 CATAKGQGRTDTQYF
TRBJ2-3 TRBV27 CARPVPGGISADTQYF
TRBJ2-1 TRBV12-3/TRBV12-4 CASSSGGEGNNEQFF
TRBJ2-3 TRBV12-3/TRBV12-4 CASRSGLAGDTQYF
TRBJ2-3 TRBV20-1 CSARVAGRAPDTQYF
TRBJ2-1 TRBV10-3 CAIRGQDSPWEQFF
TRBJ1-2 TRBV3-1 CASSQDPGFYTF
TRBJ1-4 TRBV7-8 CASSVQGREKLFF
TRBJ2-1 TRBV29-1 CSVSPNNEQFF
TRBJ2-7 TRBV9 CASSQRTSSYEQYF
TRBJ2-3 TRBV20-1 CSARVISGKRDTQYF
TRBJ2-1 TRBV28 CASSVSGTSGGALAIF
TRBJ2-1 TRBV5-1 CASSLNRPYIDEQFF
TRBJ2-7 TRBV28 CASRQGTYEQYF
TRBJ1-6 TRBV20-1 CSASPGVNSPLHF
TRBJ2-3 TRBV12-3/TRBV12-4 CASSPAAPSTDTQYF
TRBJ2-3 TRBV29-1 CSVGDRAPDTQYF
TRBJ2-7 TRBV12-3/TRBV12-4 CASSPSGRGYEQYF
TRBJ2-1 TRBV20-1 CSARERGTGKFF
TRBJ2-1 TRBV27 CASRRGLSSYNEQFF
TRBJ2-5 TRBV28 CASSFWSGEPSETQYF
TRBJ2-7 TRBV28 CASSLSTGITYEQYF
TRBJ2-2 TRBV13 CASSFQQTGSTGELFF
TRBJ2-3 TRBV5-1 CASSEGGSRDTQYF
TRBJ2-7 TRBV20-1 CSAREVVGEQYF
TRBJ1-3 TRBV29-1 CSVELDISGNTIYF
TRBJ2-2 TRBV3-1 CASTPAGRTGELFF
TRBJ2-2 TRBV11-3 CASTPGTSGSVGELFF
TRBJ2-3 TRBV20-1 CSARALGGGPDTQYF
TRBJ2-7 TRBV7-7 CASSLKSTSGKHEQYF
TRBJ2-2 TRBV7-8 CATRPGQGTTGELFF
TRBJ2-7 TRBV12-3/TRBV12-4 CASSFFSSGSEQYF
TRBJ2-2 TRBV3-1 CASTQDLTKGTANTGELFF
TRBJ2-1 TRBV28 CASRLVPGNNEQFF